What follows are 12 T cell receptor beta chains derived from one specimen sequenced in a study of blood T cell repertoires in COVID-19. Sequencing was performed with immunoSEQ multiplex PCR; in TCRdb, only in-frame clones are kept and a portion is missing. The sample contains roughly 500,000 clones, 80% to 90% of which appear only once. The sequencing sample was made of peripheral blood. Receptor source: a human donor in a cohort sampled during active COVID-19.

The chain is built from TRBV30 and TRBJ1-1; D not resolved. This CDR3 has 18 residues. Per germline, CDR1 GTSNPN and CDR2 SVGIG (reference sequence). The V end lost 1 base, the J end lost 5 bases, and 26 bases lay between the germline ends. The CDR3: CAWSAAVWRASLGTEAFF. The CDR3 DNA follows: TGTGCCTGGAGTGCGGCAGTGTGGAGGGCAAGCCTGGGAACTGAAGCTTTCTTT. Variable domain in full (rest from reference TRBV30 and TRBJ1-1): SQTIHQWPATLVQPVGSPLSLECTVEGTSNPNLYWYRQAAGRGLQLLFYSVGIGQISSEVPQNLSASRPQDRQFILSSKKLLLSDSGFYLCAWSAAVWRASLGTEAFFGQGTRLTVV.

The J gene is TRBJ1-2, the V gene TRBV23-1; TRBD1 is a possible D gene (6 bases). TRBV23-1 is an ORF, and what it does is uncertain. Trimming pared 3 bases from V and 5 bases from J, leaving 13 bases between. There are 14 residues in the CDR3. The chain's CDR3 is CASSHEGTTYGYTF. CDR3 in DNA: TGCGCCAGCAGTCATGAGGGGACAACTTATGGCTACACCTTC.

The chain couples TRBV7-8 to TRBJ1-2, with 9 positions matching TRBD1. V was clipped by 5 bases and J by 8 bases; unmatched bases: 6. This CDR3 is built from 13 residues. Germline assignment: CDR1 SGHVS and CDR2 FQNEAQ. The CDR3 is CASSTWTGEGYTF. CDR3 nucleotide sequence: TGTGCCAGCAGCACCTGGACAGGGGAGGGCTACACCTTC. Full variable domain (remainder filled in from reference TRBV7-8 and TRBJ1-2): GAGVSQSPRYKVAKRGQDVALRCDPISGHVSLFWYQQALGQGPEFLTYFQNEAQLDKSGLPSDRFFAERPEGSVSTLKIQRTQQEDSAVYLCASSTWTGEGYTFGSGTRLTVV.

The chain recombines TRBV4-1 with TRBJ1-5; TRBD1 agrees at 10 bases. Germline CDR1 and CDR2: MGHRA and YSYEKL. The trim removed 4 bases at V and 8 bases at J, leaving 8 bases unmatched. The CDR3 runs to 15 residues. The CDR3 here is CASSRGTGVGEPQHF. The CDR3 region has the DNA TGCGCCAGCAGCCGAGGGACAGGGGTAGGAGAGCCCCAGCATTTT.

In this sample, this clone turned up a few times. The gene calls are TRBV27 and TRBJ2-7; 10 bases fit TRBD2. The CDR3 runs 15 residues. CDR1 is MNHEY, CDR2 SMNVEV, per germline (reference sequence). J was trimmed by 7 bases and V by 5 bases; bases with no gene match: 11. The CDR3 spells CASSRLAGGMREQYF. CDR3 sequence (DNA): TGTGCCAGCAGTAGGTTAGCGGGGGGTATGCGGGAGCAGTACTTC.

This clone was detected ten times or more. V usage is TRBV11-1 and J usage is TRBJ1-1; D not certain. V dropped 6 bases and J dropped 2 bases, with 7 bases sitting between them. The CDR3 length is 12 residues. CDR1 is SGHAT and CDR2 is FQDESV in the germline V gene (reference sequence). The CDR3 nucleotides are TGTGCCAGCAGGTCACAAAACACTGAAGCTTTCTTT. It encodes CASRSQNTEAFF.

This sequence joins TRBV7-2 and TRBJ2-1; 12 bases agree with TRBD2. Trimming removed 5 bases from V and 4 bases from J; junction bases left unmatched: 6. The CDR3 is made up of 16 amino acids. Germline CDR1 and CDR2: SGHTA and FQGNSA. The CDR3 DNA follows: TGTGCCAGCAGCCCACCTAGCGGGAGGGCATACAATGAGCAGTTCTTC. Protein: CASSPPSGRAYNEQFF.

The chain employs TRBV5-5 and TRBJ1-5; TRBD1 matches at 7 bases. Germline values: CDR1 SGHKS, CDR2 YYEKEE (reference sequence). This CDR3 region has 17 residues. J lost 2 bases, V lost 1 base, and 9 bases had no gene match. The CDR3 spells CASSLLSGQGGNQPQHF. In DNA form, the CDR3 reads TGTGCCAGCAGCTTGTTATCTGGGCAGGGGGGCAATCAGCCCCAGCATTTT.

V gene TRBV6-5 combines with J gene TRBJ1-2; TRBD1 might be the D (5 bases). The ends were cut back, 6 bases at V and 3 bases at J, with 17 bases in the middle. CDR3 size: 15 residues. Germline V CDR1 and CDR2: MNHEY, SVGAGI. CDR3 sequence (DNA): TGTGCCAGCAGCCTCACCCGAGGACACTACTATGGCTACACCTTC. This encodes CASSLTRGHYYGYTF.

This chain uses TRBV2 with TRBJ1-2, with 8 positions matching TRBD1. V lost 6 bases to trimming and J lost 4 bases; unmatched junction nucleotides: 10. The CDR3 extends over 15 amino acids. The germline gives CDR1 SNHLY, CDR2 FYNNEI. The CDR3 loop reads CASSPYGTGTYGYTF. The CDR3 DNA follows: TGTGCCAGCAGCCCGTACGGGACAGGAACCTATGGCTACACCTTC.

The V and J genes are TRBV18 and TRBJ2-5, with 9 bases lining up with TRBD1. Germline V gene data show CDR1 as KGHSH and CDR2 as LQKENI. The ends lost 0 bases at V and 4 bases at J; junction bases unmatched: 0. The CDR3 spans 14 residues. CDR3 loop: CASSPPGQGETQYF. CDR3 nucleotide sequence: TGTGCCAGCTCACCACCGGGACAGGGAGAGACCCAGTACTTC. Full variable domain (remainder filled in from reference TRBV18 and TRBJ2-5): NAGVMQNPRHLVRRRGQEARLRCSPMKGHSHVYWYRQLPEEGLKFMVYLQKENIIDESGMPKERFSAEFPKEGPSILRIQQVVRGDSAAYFCASSPPGQGETQYFGPGTRLLVL.

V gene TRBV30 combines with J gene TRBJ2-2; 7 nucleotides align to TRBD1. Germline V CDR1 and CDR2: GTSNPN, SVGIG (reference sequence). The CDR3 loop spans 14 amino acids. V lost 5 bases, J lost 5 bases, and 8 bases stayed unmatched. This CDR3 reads CAWLRRQGTGELFF. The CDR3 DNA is TGTGCCTGGCTCCGTCGACAGGGAACCGGGGAGCTGTTTTTT.